This TCR beta chain was documented in a study of OX40 agonist ivuxolimab in advanced cancers. Study summary: Three patients showed partial responses: one hepatocellular carcinoma and two cutaneous melanoma cases.

The assay was immunoSEQ multiplex PCR, and TCRdb's table has in-frame clones only and misses some. The sample yields about 63,000 clones, 85% to 90% seen once. Between the trimmed V and J ends, which lost 3 bases and 5 bases, there was a span of 10 bases. The CDR3 is made up of 13 amino acids. Germline V CDR1 and CDR2: MGHRA, YSYEKL. Sequencing used CD4+ or CD8+ T cells sorted from blood, obtained in a trial of the OX40 agonist ivuxolimab. The chain is built from TRBV4-1 and TRBJ2-5; D possibly corresponds to TRBD2 (6 bases). The receptor comes from an adult with an advanced solid tumor such as melanoma, head and neck, liver or kidney cancer. The CDR3 coding sequence is TGCGCCAGCAGCCAGGTACGGGAGGAGACCCAGTACTTC. It specifies CASSQVREETQYF.